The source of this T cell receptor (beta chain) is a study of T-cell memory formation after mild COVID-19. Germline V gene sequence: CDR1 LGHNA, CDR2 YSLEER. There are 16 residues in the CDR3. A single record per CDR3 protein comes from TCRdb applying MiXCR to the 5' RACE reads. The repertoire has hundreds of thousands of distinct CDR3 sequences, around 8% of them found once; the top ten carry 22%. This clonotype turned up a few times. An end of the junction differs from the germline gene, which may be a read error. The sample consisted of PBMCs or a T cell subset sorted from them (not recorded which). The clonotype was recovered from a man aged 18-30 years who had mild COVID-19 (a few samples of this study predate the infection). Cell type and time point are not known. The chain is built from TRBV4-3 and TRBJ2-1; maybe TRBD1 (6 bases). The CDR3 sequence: CASSPRGSRTGSPAVF. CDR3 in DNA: TGCGCCAGCAGCCCGCGCGGATCAAGAACAGGGTCACCTGCGGTCTTC.